These T cell receptor beta chains were read from a single sample in a study of blood T cell repertoires in COVID-19. Only in-frame clones appear in the TCRdb table, and some are missing; sequencing was by immunoSEQ multiplex PCR. The data show fewer than 300,000 clones, roughly 85% seen once. The sample taken for sequencing was PBMCs or T cells enriched from blood (not recorded which). These receptors were obtained from a woman aged 45 to 65 who had recovered from COVID-19. Each CDR3 is given with its conserved first and last residue. Fields, in order: CDR3 length, clone size, D gene, J gene, V gene, CDR3 DNA, CDR3 protein. D genes are given only for firm matches. Not every row has a clone size; where given, it reads once, few, many or a size class.

cdr3_length: 15
clone_size: few
d_call: TRBD2
j_call: TRBJ2-7
v_call: TRBV9
cdr3_nt: TGTGCCAGCAGCGTAGATGCAGGACTAGCCTACGAGCAGTACTTC
cdr3_aa: CASSVDAGLAYEQYF

cdr3_length: 16
clone_size: -
d_call: TRBD1
j_call: TRBJ1-3
v_call: TRBV28
cdr3_nt: TGTGCCAGCAGCATAACAGGACAGGGGGCTGGAAACACCATATATTTT
cdr3_aa: CASSITGQGAGNTIYF

cdr3_length: 17
clone_size: -
d_call: -
j_call: TRBJ1-3
v_call: TRBV9
cdr3_nt: TGTGCCAGCAGCCTTGGGCCTGATCTTTCCTCTGGAAACACCATATATTTT
cdr3_aa: CASSLGPDLSSGNTIYF

cdr3_length: 13
clone_size: -
d_call: -
j_call: TRBJ1-2
v_call: TRBV24-1
cdr3_nt: TGTGCCACCAGTGAGTCGGCTAACTATGGCTACACCTTC
cdr3_aa: CATSESANYGYTF

cdr3_length: 16
clone_size: -
d_call: -
j_call: TRBJ1-4
v_call: TRBV7-8
cdr3_nt: TGTGCCAGCAGCTTAGACAGGGTGTGGACTAATGAAAAACTGTTTTTT
cdr3_aa: CASSLDRVWTNEKLFF

cdr3_length: 18
clone_size: -
d_call: TRBD2
j_call: TRBJ2-3
v_call: TRBV11-2
cdr3_nt: TGTGCCAGCAGAGGGGTCTGGCCTAGCGGCCCTCACACAGATACGCAGTATTTT
cdr3_aa: CASRGVWPSGPHTDTQYF

cdr3_length: 15
clone_size: -
d_call: -
j_call: TRBJ1-2
v_call: TRBV5-8
cdr3_nt: TGTGCCAGCAGCTTGGATTACTTTGGGGCTTTTGGCTACACCTTC
cdr3_aa: CASSLDYFGAFGYTF

cdr3_length: 14
clone_size: -
d_call: TRBD1
j_call: TRBJ1-1
v_call: TRBV4-2
cdr3_nt: TGTGCCAGCAGCTTATGGACAGGGAACACTGAAGCTTTCTTT
cdr3_aa: CASSLWTGNTEAFF

cdr3_length: 15
clone_size: -
d_call: -
j_call: TRBJ2-2
v_call: TRBV7-9
cdr3_nt: TGTGCCAGCAGCTTACATTCTAGCGTGGACGGGGAGCTGTTTTTT
cdr3_aa: CASSLHSSVDGELFF

cdr3_length: 13
clone_size: once
d_call: -
j_call: TRBJ1-2
v_call: TRBV5-1
cdr3_nt: TGCGCCAGCAGCTTGGCCAGGCAGGGCGGCTACACCTTC
cdr3_aa: CASSLARQGGYTF

cdr3_length: 14
clone_size: -
d_call: TRBD1
j_call: TRBJ2-7
v_call: TRBV11-2
cdr3_nt: TGTGCCAGCAGCTTCCGGGACAGGGGCTACGAGCAGTACTTC
cdr3_aa: CASSFRDRGYEQYF

cdr3_length: 16
clone_size: -
d_call: -
j_call: TRBJ1-5
v_call: TRBV11-2
cdr3_nt: TGTGCCAGCAGCTTATCGGCCAGGGCAGGCAATCAGCCCCAGCATTTT
cdr3_aa: CASSLSARAGNQPQHF

cdr3_length: 15
clone_size: -
d_call: TRBD1
j_call: TRBJ2-7
v_call: TRBV5-4
cdr3_nt: TGTGCCAGCAGCGTTTCGACAGGGGGTGTCTACGAGCAGTACTTC
cdr3_aa: CASSVSTGGVYEQYF

cdr3_length: 17
clone_size: -
d_call: TRBD1
j_call: TRBJ1-2
v_call: TRBV12-5
cdr3_nt: TGTGCTAGTGGTTTGGTACTTGGGGCAGGGGGAATATCGGGCTACACCTTC
cdr3_aa: CASGLVLGAGGISGYTF

cdr3_length: 13
clone_size: -
d_call: -
j_call: TRBJ1-2
v_call: TRBV7-8
cdr3_nt: TGTGCCAGCAGGGGAGGCCCTGGGGCAGGCTACACCTTC
cdr3_aa: CASRGGPGAGYTF

cdr3_length: 15
clone_size: -
d_call: -
j_call: TRBJ2-3
v_call: TRBV29-1
cdr3_nt: TGCAGCGCCGAAAACCTGGGGATAGCGGAAGATACGCAGTATTTT
cdr3_aa: CSAENLGIAEDTQYF

cdr3_length: 14
clone_size: -
d_call: -
j_call: TRBJ2-1
v_call: TRBV5-8
cdr3_nt: TGTGCCAGCAGCTTGGGGGGGCTGTACAATGAGCAGTTCTTC
cdr3_aa: CASSLGGLYNEQFF

cdr3_length: 15
clone_size: once
d_call: -
j_call: TRBJ1-2
v_call: TRBV18
cdr3_nt: TGTGCCAGCTCACCATTAGGGGAGGCTAACTATGGCTACACCTTC
cdr3_aa: CASSPLGEANYGYTF

cdr3_length: 15
clone_size: -
d_call: TRBD1
j_call: TRBJ2-2
v_call: TRBV2
cdr3_nt: TGTGCCAGCAAAAGACAGGGGGCGAACACCGGGGAGCTGTTTTTT
cdr3_aa: CASKRQGANTGELFF

cdr3_length: 15
clone_size: -
d_call: TRBD1
j_call: TRBJ1-6
v_call: TRBV18
cdr3_nt: TGTGCCAGCTCACCATCGACAGGGGGCAATTCACCCCTCCACTTT
cdr3_aa: CASSPSTGGNSPLHF

cdr3_length: 13
clone_size: few
d_call: TRBD2
j_call: TRBJ2-1
v_call: TRBV10-3
cdr3_nt: TGTGCCATCAATAGCGGGAGGCTTAATGAGCAGTTCTTC
cdr3_aa: CAINSGRLNEQFF

cdr3_length: 14
clone_size: -
d_call: -
j_call: TRBJ2-5
v_call: TRBV7-9
cdr3_nt: TGTGCCAGCAGCCGCCGGACAGCACAAGAGACCCAGTACTTC
cdr3_aa: CASSRRTAQETQYF

cdr3_length: 13
clone_size: -
d_call: -
j_call: TRBJ1-2
v_call: TRBV19
cdr3_nt: TGTGCCAGTAGTATGAGAGCTAACTATGGCTACACCTTC
cdr3_aa: CASSMRANYGYTF

cdr3_length: 16
clone_size: -
d_call: -
j_call: TRBJ2-1
v_call: TRBV9
cdr3_nt: TGTGCCAGCAGCGGTAGAGTACAGGGTAAAAGCAATGAGCAGTTCTTC
cdr3_aa: CASSGRVQGKSNEQFF